This T cell receptor (beta chain) derives from a study of cytomegalovirus exposure and HLA in healthy donors. General study results and limits: The dataset shows that most TCR sequences were rare, while some public TCRs occurred in many donors. Sequence variants that were highly shared formed a cluster that was likely a sequencing artifact. Based on reports, TCR beta sequences accurately predicted HLA-A and HLA-B alleles for most subjects.

13 Jbeta primers and 60 Vbeta primers were used for the PCR. TCRdb keeps only in-frame clones here, not all; method: immunoSEQ multiplex PCR. The sample includes about 110,000 clones, roughly 82% of them seen just once. With respect to this clone: Antigen: not known.

This CDR3 is built from 12 residues. The V and J ends lost 6 bases and 7 bases respectively, with 9 bases between them. Looked up from germline, CDR1 is MNHNS and CDR2 is SASEGT. The TCR comes from a man between 45 and 60 years old in good health and CMV-seronegative. Sequencing was done on a sample of PBMCs. V gene TRBV6-1 combines with J gene TRBJ2-2; D is perhaps TRBD2 (5 bases). CDR3 sequence (DNA): TGTGCCAGCAGGGAGGTGGTCGGGGAGCTGTTTTTT. The encoded protein is CASREVVGELFF.